This TCR beta chain was captured by sequencing in a study of cytomegalovirus exposure and HLA in healthy donors. Findings of the study overall: The study recorded around 160 TCR beta chains that were cytomegalovirus-associated. Analyzed later, association rates of TCRs varied across HLA loci, with DRB1 most and HLA-C fewest.

PCR used 60 Vbeta primers and 13 Jbeta primers. The data were produced by immunoSEQ multiplex PCR, yet TCRdb's version contains in-frame clones alone and is incomplete. The table lists roughly 150,000 clones, roughly 80% of them singletons. In regard to this clone: Its antigen is as yet unknown.

Trimming cost V 0 bases and J 4 bases; bases outside gene matches: 2. Germline CDR1 and CDR2: SGDLS and YYNGEE. The CDR3 sequence is 17 residues long. There were likely unrecorded immune exposures, though donors were nominally healthy when sampled. The rearrangement joins TRBV9 to TRBJ2-1; TRBD2 agrees at 15 bases. Specimen: PBMCs. This receptor was taken from a girl aged 10 to 17 in good health and CMV-seropositive. The CDR3 nucleotides read TGTGCCAGCAGCGTAGGGACTAGCGGGGGGGCGTACAATGAGCAGTTCTTC. This codes for CASSVGTSGGAYNEQFF.